The source of this TCR beta chain is a study of blood T cell repertoires in COVID-19. About the study: The United States, Italy and Spain provided the acute and convalescent COVID-19 samples. Sources were T cells, B-cell-depleted T cells, or PBMCs; the material itself was cDNA or gDNA.

The CDR3 length is 18 residues. Germline values: CDR1 SGDLS, CDR2 YYNGEE. The trim removed 3 bases at V and 0 bases at J, leaving 9 bases unmatched. In the authors' methods: Estimation of nucleated cell counts was performed using reference gene primer amplification. Here immunoSEQ multiplex PCR was the method, and the copy in TCRdb shows in-frame clones only, minus some. V and J calls and clone size are as listed in that table; D and trimming were resolved from the DNA. The sample includes over 90,000 clones, approximately 86% seen only once; the top ten take 3%. The sequence derives from a man aged 45 to 65 with active or convalescent COVID-19. Input material: peripheral blood. This sequence joins TRBV9 and TRBJ1-6, with 7 bases aligning to TRBD1. CDR3 bases: TGTGCCAGCAGCGAATCGCCCAGGGGGAGCTCCTATAATTCACCCCTCCACTTT. This sequence encodes CASSESPRGSSYNSPLHF.